The 15 T cell receptor beta chains below all came from one sample that was sequenced in a study of blood T cell repertoires in COVID-19. Profiled with immunoSEQ multiplex PCR; TCRdb holds only in-frame clones, not every one. The data show about 130,000 clones, around 89% seen once. Sequenced input: peripheral blood. These receptors were obtained from a man between 65 and 79 years old with active COVID-19.

This clone was recorded a few times. V is TRBV5-1 and J is TRBJ2-1, with 10 bases identical to TRBD2. This CDR3 spans 19 amino acids. Losses at the gene ends were 1 base for V and 6 bases for J; bases not matched to a gene: 16. The germline V gene has CDR1 SGHRS and CDR2 YFSETQ. The chain's CDR3 is CASSLQPPASSGRSNEQFF. CDR3 bases: TGCGCCAGCAGCTTGCAGCCCCCGGCTTCTAGCGGGAGAAGCAATGAGCAGTTCTTC.

The chain is built from TRBV27 and TRBJ1-4, with a tentative D call TRBD1 (6 bases). V was clipped by 5 bases and J by 4 bases, with 11 bases between them. The CDR3 has 14 residues. Per germline, CDR1 MNHEY and CDR2 SMNVEV (reference sequence). The CDR3 DNA is TGTGCCAGCAGTCCTGGACAGATTAATGAAAAACTGTTTTTT. It codes for CASSPGQINEKLFF.

The V and J genes are TRBV7-7 and TRBJ2-5, with D uncertain. Trimming stripped 5 bases from V and 4 bases from J, with 14 bases between. The germline gives CDR1 SSHAT, CDR2 FNYEAQ (reference sequence). This CDR3 spans 14 amino acids. The CDR3 reads CASSPTGLGETQYF. The DNA of the CDR3 is TGTGCCAGCAGCCCCACTGGGCTGGGAGAGACCCAGTACTTC.

CDR3 residues: CASSGGDEQFF. The CDR3 DNA reads as TGCGCCAGCAGTGGGGGGGATGAGCAGTTCTTC. This chain uses TRBV10-2 with TRBJ2-1; tentatively, D is TRBD2 (6 bases). The CDR3 is made up of 11 amino acids. Germline loops: CDR1 WSHSY, CDR2 SAAADI. V lost 4 bases and J lost 8, with 6 bases in between.

This rearrangement joins TRBV5-1 to TRBJ1-1, with D unresolved. The V end lost 1 base, the J end lost 1 base, and 5 bases lay between the germline ends. CDR1 and CDR2 (germline): SGHRS, YFSETQ. The CDR3 has 13 amino acids. CDR3 protein: CASSLSRNTEAFF. The CDR3 DNA is TGCGCCAGCAGCTTGAGTAGGAACACTGAAGCTTTCTTT. Full variable domain (remainder filled in from reference TRBV5-1 and TRBJ1-1): KAGVTQTPRYLIKTRGQQVTLSCSPISGHRSVSWYQQTPGQGLQFLFEYFSETQRNKGNFPGRFSGRQFSNSRSEMNVSTLELGDSALYLCASSLSRNTEAFFGQGTRLTVV.

The chain joins TRBV9 to TRBJ2-2, with D perhaps matching TRBD2 (6 bases). This CDR3 has 15 amino acids. The V gene lost 4 bases and the J gene lost 3 bases, with 13 bases spanning the gap. Germline lookup yields CDR1 SGDLS and CDR2 YYNGEE. The CDR3 bases are TGTGCCAGCAGCCTCTCCGGGAGCGACACCGGGGAGCTGTTTTTT. The encoded protein is CASSLSGSDTGELFF.

V usage is TRBV24-1 and J usage is TRBJ1-2, with 7 bases matching TRBD1. Per germline, CDR1 KGHDR and CDR2 SFDVKD. V gave up 6 bases and J gave up 2 bases; unmatched junction bases: 2. This CDR3 has 13 amino acids. The CDR3 loop is CATSRQGNYGYTF. CDR3 nucleotides: TGTGCCACCAGTCGACAGGGCAACTATGGCTACACCTTC.

The chain is built from TRBV7-9 and TRBJ1-5; 7 bases match TRBD1. CDR3 length: 16 residues. V lost 5 bases to trimming and J lost 2 bases; unmatched junction nucleotides: 9. Per the germline V gene, CDR1 is SEHNR and CDR2 is FQNEAQ (reference sequence). The CDR3 spells CASSASIGTGNQPQHF. DNA of the CDR3: TGTGCCAGCAGCGCTAGCATAGGGACAGGCAATCAGCCCCAGCATTTT.

This clone was seen once. The chain employs TRBV28 and TRBJ2-1; 7 bases are shared with TRBD1. CDR1 is MDHEN, CDR2 SYDVKM, per germline. V was pared by 7 bases and J by 8 bases, with 14 bases of the junction left unmatched. This CDR3 is built from 15 residues. The DNA for the CDR3 is TGTGCCAGCAAAGGGAGACAGGGCCGTTTCTATGAGCAGTTCTTC. This gives the protein CASKGRQGRFYEQFF. The full variable domain, in which reference TRBV28 and TRBJ2-1 provide the parts outside the CDR3, is DVKVTQSSRYLVKRTGEKVFLECVQDMDHENMFWYRQDPGLGLRLIYFSYDVKMKEKGDIPEGYSVSREKKERFSLILESASTNQTSMYLCASKGRQGRFYEQFFGPGTRLTVL.

The CDR3 protein is CASSQDRTSATQETQYF. The CDR3 nucleotides read TGCGCCAGCAGCCAAGATCGGACTAGCGCCACGCAAGAGACCCAGTACTTC. This rearrangement joins TRBV4-1 to TRBJ2-5; 9 nucleotides line up with TRBD2. Looked up from germline, CDR1 is MGHRA and CDR2 is YSYEKL. The CDR3 runs to 17 residues. V gave up 0 bases and J gave up 2 bases; unmatched junction bases: 7.

This chain uses TRBV18 with TRBJ2-7, with 8 bases that match TRBD1. The CDR3 spans 15 residues. The V and J ends lost 2 bases and 2 bases, in that order; junction bases with no gene match: 5. Germline V gene sequence: CDR1 KGHSH, CDR2 LQKENI. The CDR3 here is CASSPTGGLPYEQYF. In nucleotides, the CDR3 is TGTGCCAGCTCACCAACAGGGGGATTACCCTACGAGCAGTACTTC. Full variable domain (outside the CDR3, taken from reference TRBV18 and TRBJ2-7): NAGVMQNPRHLVRRRGQEARLRCSPMKGHSHVYWYRQLPEEGLKFMVYLQKENIIDESGMPKERFSAEFPKEGPSILRIQQVVRGDSAAYFCASSPTGGLPYEQYFGPGTRLTVT.

The genes are TRBV19 and TRBJ1-6, with 7 bases fitting TRBD1. Per the germline V gene, CDR1 is LNHDA and CDR2 is SQIVND (reference sequence). There are 15 residues in the CDR3. V was pared by 4 bases and J by 7 bases, with 7 bases of the junction left unmatched. The CDR3 DNA is TGTGCCAGTAGTACCTTGACAGGGAAGAATTCACCCCTCCACTTT. Amino acid sequence: CASSTLTGKNSPLHF.

This clone was seen a single time. CDR3 amino acids: CASRATSGREGEQFF. The CDR3 DNA reads as TGTGCCAGCAGGGCAACTAGCGGGAGGGAGGGTGAGCAGTTCTTC. This chain connects TRBV3-1 (or the pseudogene TRBV3-2) to TRBJ2-1, with 13 positions matching TRBD2. The CDR3 totals 15 residues. Germline V CDR1 and CDR2: LGHDT, YNNKEL (reference sequence). With 6 bases clipped from V and 9 bases from J, the junction kept 8 bases outside the gene matches.

This clone appeared a few times. The chain is built from TRBV19 and TRBJ1-6; D remains unclear. Germline V gives CDR1 LNHDA, CDR2 SQIVND (reference sequence). This CDR3 is built from 13 residues. Between the trimmed V and J ends, which lost 7 bases and 5 bases, there was a span of 9 bases. Here the CDR3 reads CASMEENNSPLHF. The CDR3 bases are TGTGCCAGTATGGAGGAAAATAATTCACCCCTCCACTTT.

This chain connects TRBV19 to TRBJ1-2, with 7 nucleotides matching TRBD1. Germline assignment: CDR1 LNHDA and CDR2 SQIVND (reference sequence). CDR3 length: 15 amino acids. The V gene end was trimmed by 5 bases and the J gene end by 4 bases; junction bases not matched to a gene: 10. This chain's CDR3 is CASSPRQGYLYGYTF. DNA for the CDR3: TGTGCCAGTAGTCCAAGACAGGGCTACCTCTATGGCTACACCTTC.